These 27 T cell receptor beta chains were all obtained from the same sample, sequenced in a study of cytomegalovirus exposure and HLA in healthy donors. The PCR used 60 Vbeta and 13 Jbeta primers. Generated by immunoSEQ multiplex PCR, the TCRdb table keeps only in-frame clones and is missing some. The sample contains 130,000 to 150,000 clones, approximately 73% of which appear only once. Sequenced sample: PBMCs. Receptor source: a woman aged 18-29 years in good health and CMV-seronegative.

A remark on this clone: At one end, the junction sequence differs from germline, possibly due to a read error. The chain combines TRBV5-1 with TRBJ2-1; D tentatively reads TRBD1 or TRBD2 (6 bases each). The CDR3 length is 16 residues. The germline V gene encodes CDR1 SGHRS and CDR2 YFSETQ. CDR3 in DNA: TGCGCCAGCAGGTTGGGGGCGGGAAACCCTAACAATGAGCAGTTCTTC. Translation: CASRLGAGNPNNEQFF.

This clone occurred a few times. The chain recombines TRBV6-5 with TRBJ2-5; TRBD2 might be the D (6 bases). This CDR3 is built from 13 residues. Germline V CDR1 and CDR2: MNHEY, SVGAGI. V lost 4 bases to trimming and J lost 5 bases, with 11 bases between them. CDR3 sequence: CASSSSGLETQYF. CDR3 DNA: TGTGCCAGCAGTTCCAGCGGGTTGGAGACCCAGTACTTC.

V gene TRBV2 combines with J gene TRBJ1-5, with TRBD1 matching over 7 bases. In germline, CDR1 is SNHLY, CDR2 FYNNEI. V lost 7 bases, J lost 3 bases, and 6 bases stayed unmatched. The CDR3 consists of 14 residues. This chain's CDR3 is CASNTGTVNQPQHF. The CDR3 nucleotides are TGTGCCAGCAACACCGGGACAGTCAATCAGCCCCAGCATTTT.

The rearrangement uses TRBV7-9 and TRBJ2-3; TRBD2 matches at 11 bases. Germline V gene data show CDR1 as SEHNR and CDR2 as FQNEAQ (reference sequence). V was pared by 1 base and J by 0 bases, with 0 bases of the junction left unmatched. CDR3 size: 16 residues. CDR3 protein: CASSLGLAGSTDTQYF. The CDR3 region has the DNA TGTGCCAGCAGCTTAGGACTAGCGGGAAGCACAGATACGCAGTATTTT.

This clone turned up a few times. The chain employs TRBV18 and TRBJ2-5; 9 nucleotides match TRBD1. The CDR3 totals 16 residues. The ends lost 3 bases at V and 7 bases at J; junction bases unmatched: 12. In germline, CDR1 is KGHSH, CDR2 LQKENI. The CDR3 DNA sequence: TGTGCCAGCTCACCCTTGGACAGGGGCGGATCGGGGACCCAGTACTTC. Its protein product is CASSPLDRGGSGTQYF. Full variable domain (outside the CDR3, taken from reference TRBV18 and TRBJ2-5): NAGVMQNPRHLVRRRGQEARLRCSPMKGHSHVYWYRQLPEEGLKFMVYLQKENIIDESGMPKERFSAEFPKEGPSILRIQQVVRGDSAAYFCASSPLDRGGSGTQYFGPGTRLLVL.

The V call is TRBV4-3, the J call TRBJ2-3; maybe TRBD2 (6 bases). Germline V lookup: CDR1 LGHNA, CDR2 YSLEER. The CDR3 runs to 15 residues. V gave up 1 base and J gave up 7 bases, with 15 bases separating them. The CDR3 loop reads CASSQAATRPNTQYF. The CDR3 DNA follows: TGCGCCAGCAGCCAAGCAGCGACTAGGCCTAATACGCAGTATTTT.

The genes are TRBV29-1 and TRBJ1-2; 7 bases are a match to TRBD1. The CDR3 contains 11 residues. Germline loops: CDR1 SQVTM, CDR2 ANQGSEA. The V segment lost 6 bases and the J segment 5 bases; nucleotides outside the gene matches: 3. CDR3 sequence: CSVETGYGYTF. CDR3 sequence (DNA): TGCAGCGTAGAGACAGGGTATGGCTACACCTTC.

This sequence joins TRBV28 and TRBJ1-6; 8 nucleotides align to TRBD1. With V trimmed by 7 bases and J by 7 bases, 6 bases remained unmatched. The CDR3 contains 14 residues. Germline CDR1 reads MDHEN; CDR2 reads SYDVKM. The CDR3 spells CASTNRGKNSPLHF. CDR3 sequence (DNA): TGTGCCAGCACAAACAGGGGGAAAAATTCACCCCTCCACTTT.

The chain uses TRBV6-1 and TRBJ2-5; 7 bases are a match to TRBD2. The CDR3 totals 15 residues. The junction had 11 bases not matched to a gene; V was cut back by 4 bases and J by 6 bases. The germline CDR1 and CDR2 sequences are MNHNS and SASEGT. CDR3 sequence: CASSGGGLGVKTQYF. CDR3 nucleotides: TGTGCCAGCAGTGGCGGGGGATTGGGGGTCAAGACCCAGTACTTC.

The chain has TRBV7-2 and TRBJ1-1; 10 bases fit TRBD1. The ends lost 5 bases at V and 0 bases at J; junction bases unmatched: 12. Germline CDR1 and CDR2: SGHTA and FQGNSA. This CDR3 is built from 18 residues. The CDR3 DNA reads TGTGCCAGCAGCGTTAGGGCCGGGACAGGGGTCTTGAACACTGAAGCTTTCTTT. It codes for CASSVRAGTGVLNTEAFF.

This clone was seen more than once but under ten times. The V and J genes are TRBV18 and TRBJ1-5; D is undetermined. The ends were cut back, 4 bases at V and 0 bases at J, with 7 bases in the middle. This CDR3 is 14 amino acids long. Germline V gene lookup returns CDR1 KGHSH and CDR2 LQKENI. The CDR3 loop reads CASSQEYSNQPQHF. The CDR3 DNA reads as TGTGCCAGCTCACAAGAGTATAGCAATCAGCCCCAGCATTTT.

This clone appeared a single time. The V gene is TRBV6-5, the J gene TRBJ2-5, with 7 bases aligning to TRBD1. The DNA end is more similar to TRBJ2-7, so the J call may be wrong. CDR3 length equals 14 residues. Germline-derived CDR1 and CDR2 are MNHEY and SVGAGI. The CDR3 bases are TGTGCCAGCAGTTACCCCGACAGGGCGAGCGAGCAGTACTTC. Its protein is CASSYPDRASEQYF.

There are a few counts of this clone. This chain joins TRBV6-5 and TRBJ2-5; tentatively, D is TRBD2 (6 bases). The CDR3 runs to 11 residues. Trimming took 8 bases from V and 3 from J, leaving 7 bases between them. Per the germline V gene, CDR1 is MNHEY and CDR2 is SVGAGI. The chain's CDR3 is CASGGEETQYF. For the CDR3, the DNA is TGTGCCAGCGGCGGGGAAGAGACCCAGTACTTC.

The chain couples TRBV6-6 to TRBJ2-2, with D tentatively TRBD2 (6 bases). The V gene lost 7 bases and the J gene lost 3 bases, with 15 bases spanning the gap. Germline values: CDR1 MNHNY, CDR2 SVGAGI (reference sequence). The CDR3 contains 15 residues. The CDR3 region is CASNQGWGDTGELFF. Written as DNA, the CDR3 is TGTGCCAGCAATCAGGGATGGGGGGACACCGGGGAGCTGTTTTTT.

This chain joins TRBV11-1 and TRBJ2-1; 10 bases line up with TRBD1. The CDR3 is 16 residues long. CDR1 is SGHAT and CDR2 is FQDESV in the germline V gene (reference sequence). Trimming at V came to 0 bases and at J to 4 bases, leaving 3 bases not matched to a gene. The CDR3 sequence: CASSLAGGQGYNEQFF. CDR3 bases: TGTGCCAGCAGCTTAGCTGGGGGACAGGGGTACAATGAGCAGTTCTTC.

V is TRBV25-1 and J is TRBJ2-3, with 14 nucleotides matching TRBD2. The ends lost 8 bases at V and 7 bases at J; junction bases unmatched: 2. The CDR3 has 13 amino acids. The V gene's germline CDR1 is MGHDK and CDR2 SYGVNS. The CDR3 protein is CASGLAGGHTQYF. The CDR3 nucleotides are TGTGCCAGCGGACTAGCGGGGGGACATACGCAGTATTTT. Using reference TRBV25-1 and TRBJ2-3 for the parts outside the CDR3, the full variable domain is EADIYQTPRYLVIGTGKKITLECSQTMGHDKMYWYQQDPGMELHLIHYSYGVNSTEKGDLSSESTVSRIRTEHFPLTLESARPSHTSQYLCASGLAGGHTQYFGPGTRLTVL.

The CDR3 DNA is TGTGCCAGCAGGGACTTCCCCGTGAGCAATCAGCCCCAGCATTTT. Translating it yields CASRDFPVSNQPQHF. V is TRBV6-5 and J is TRBJ1-5, with D hard to call. The length of the CDR3 is 15 residues. The ends were cut back, 6 bases at V and 1 base at J, with 13 bases in the middle. The germline V gene has CDR1 MNHEY and CDR2 SVGAGI.

This sequence joins TRBV7-9 and TRBJ1-2; the D gene is possibly TRBD1 (5 bases). CDR1 and CDR2 from the germline V gene are SEHNR and FQNEAQ (reference sequence). The CDR3 runs 13 residues. V was shortened by 3 bases and J by 6 bases, with 11 bases between the two germline ends. The CDR3 loop is CASSFRRGDGYTF. In nucleotides, the CDR3 is TGTGCCAGCAGCTTCCGGCGGGGGGATGGCTACACCTTC.

The chain couples TRBV4-3 to TRBJ1-2, with no clear D. The CDR3 length is 14 residues. V dropped 0 bases and J dropped 4 bases, with 9 bases sitting between them. Germline CDR1 LGHNA, CDR2 YSLEER. CDR3 in amino acids: CASSQEWSSYGYTF. In DNA, the CDR3 is TGCGCCAGCAGCCAAGAGTGGAGCTCCTATGGCTACACCTTC.

This clone was counted a few times. The chain recombines TRBV19 with TRBJ2-3; TRBD2 aligns across 12 bases. The CDR3 is made up of 16 amino acids. The ends lost 4 bases at V and 3 bases at J; junction bases unmatched: 5. The germline CDR1 and CDR2 sequences are LNHDA and SQIVND (reference sequence). The CDR3 DNA follows: TGTGCCAGTAGTACGACTAGCGGGAGCGGTACAGATACGCAGTATTTT. It is translated as CASSTTSGSGTDTQYF.

Only a few counts were recorded for this clone. As DNA, the CDR3 is TGTGCCAGCAGCTTACTAGCGGGGGGGCTCAATGAGCAGTTCTTC. Translation: CASSLLAGGLNEQFF. The V gene is TRBV7-3, the J gene TRBJ2-1; 12 nucleotides match TRBD2. The V segment lost 2 bases and the J segment 6 bases; nucleotides outside the gene matches: 2. The germline CDR1 and CDR2 sequences are SGHTA and FQGTGA. The CDR3 covers 15 residues.

V and J are TRBV18 and TRBJ2-3, with D possibly matching TRBD2 (5 bases). The CDR3 consists of 17 residues. Trimming removed 0 bases at V and 4 bases at J, with 17 bases between. The germline V gene encodes CDR1 KGHSH and CDR2 LQKENI. The CDR3 bases are TGTGCCAGCTCACCACCGGTGGGAACGGGAAGCGCAGATACGCAGTATTTT. Protein sequence: CASSPPVGTGSADTQYF.

The chain combines TRBV6-4 with TRBJ2-1; D remains ambiguous. V was shortened by 5 bases and J by 4 bases, with 15 bases between the two germline ends. This CDR3 contains 15 residues. In germline, CDR1 is MRHNA, CDR2 SNTAGT. The CDR3 loop is CASSHQGDSYNEQFF. In nucleotides, the CDR3 is TGTGCCAGCAGTCATCAAGGAGACTCTTACAATGAGCAGTTCTTC.

This clone was seen more than once but under ten times. The gene calls are TRBV15 and TRBJ2-1, with TRBD1 matching 12 bases. The germline gives CDR1 LNHNV, CDR2 YYDKDF (reference sequence). This CDR3 region has 15 residues. With V trimmed by 3 bases and J by 5 bases, 2 bases remained unmatched. The CDR3 loop reads CATSRGQGADNEQFF. In DNA form, the CDR3 reads TGTGCCACCAGCAGGGGACAGGGGGCCGACAATGAGCAGTTCTTC.

This clone was counted between two and nine times. J is TRBJ1-1 and V is TRBV18; 9 nucleotides align to TRBD1. The CDR3 totals 15 residues. The junction had 5 bases not matched to a gene; V was cut back by 4 bases and J by 2 bases. Germline-derived CDR1 and CDR2 are KGHSH and LQKENI. The CDR3 region has the DNA TGTGCCAGCTCACGGCAGACAGGGGGTAACACTGAAGCTTTCTTT. This gives the protein CASSRQTGGNTEAFF.

The chain has TRBV29-1 and TRBJ1-2, with D perhaps TRBD1 (5 bases). Between the trimmed V and J ends, which lost 1 base and 7 bases, there was a span of 22 bases. The germline CDR1 and CDR2 sequences are SQVTM and ANQGSEA. The CDR3 loop spans 16 amino acids. The CDR3 nucleotides are TGCAGCGTTGAAGGGGCCAGCGAATGGGGCCAGCGTGGCTACACCTTC. Translating it yields CSVEGASEWGQRGYTF.

This chain's CDR3 is CASTPPLGRGNEQYF. The DNA of the CDR3 is TGTGCCAGCACCCCACCCCTGGGGCGGGGAAACGAGCAGTACTTC. The chain couples TRBV2 to TRBJ2-7; a possible D gene is TRBD2 (6 bases). The CDR3 spans 15 residues. Trimming left V 7 bases short and J 5 bases short, with 21 bases between. CDR1 is SNHLY and CDR2 is FYNNEI in the germline V gene.